This T cell receptor (beta chain) was found in a study of blood T cell repertoires in COVID-19. Study at large: The cDNA or gDNA used as material had been derived from T cells, B-cell-depleted T cells, or PBMCs.

There are 16 residues in the CDR3. Germline CDR1 SGHRS, CDR2 YFSETQ. Germline trimming cut 2 bases from V and 3 bases from J; bases unmatched to any gene: 5. In the study's own analysis: Amplification of reference gene primers provided the estimated nucleated cell counts. The table came from immunoSEQ multiplex PCR; TCRdb's copy has only in-frame clones and leaves some out. V, J and clone size reflect that table, while D and trimming were determined from the DNA. This repertoire shows 70,000 or so clones, over 60% found once; its top ten account for about 16%. Sequencing used peripheral blood. This clonotype originated in a man between 60 and 75 years old with COVID-19, enrolled during active disease. This sequence joins TRBV5-1 and TRBJ2-2; 9 bases fit TRBD1. CDR3 coding DNA: TGCGCCAGCAGCTTCGGGACAGGGTTGTACACCGGGGAGCTGTTTTTT. Protein sequence: CASSFGTGLYTGELFF.